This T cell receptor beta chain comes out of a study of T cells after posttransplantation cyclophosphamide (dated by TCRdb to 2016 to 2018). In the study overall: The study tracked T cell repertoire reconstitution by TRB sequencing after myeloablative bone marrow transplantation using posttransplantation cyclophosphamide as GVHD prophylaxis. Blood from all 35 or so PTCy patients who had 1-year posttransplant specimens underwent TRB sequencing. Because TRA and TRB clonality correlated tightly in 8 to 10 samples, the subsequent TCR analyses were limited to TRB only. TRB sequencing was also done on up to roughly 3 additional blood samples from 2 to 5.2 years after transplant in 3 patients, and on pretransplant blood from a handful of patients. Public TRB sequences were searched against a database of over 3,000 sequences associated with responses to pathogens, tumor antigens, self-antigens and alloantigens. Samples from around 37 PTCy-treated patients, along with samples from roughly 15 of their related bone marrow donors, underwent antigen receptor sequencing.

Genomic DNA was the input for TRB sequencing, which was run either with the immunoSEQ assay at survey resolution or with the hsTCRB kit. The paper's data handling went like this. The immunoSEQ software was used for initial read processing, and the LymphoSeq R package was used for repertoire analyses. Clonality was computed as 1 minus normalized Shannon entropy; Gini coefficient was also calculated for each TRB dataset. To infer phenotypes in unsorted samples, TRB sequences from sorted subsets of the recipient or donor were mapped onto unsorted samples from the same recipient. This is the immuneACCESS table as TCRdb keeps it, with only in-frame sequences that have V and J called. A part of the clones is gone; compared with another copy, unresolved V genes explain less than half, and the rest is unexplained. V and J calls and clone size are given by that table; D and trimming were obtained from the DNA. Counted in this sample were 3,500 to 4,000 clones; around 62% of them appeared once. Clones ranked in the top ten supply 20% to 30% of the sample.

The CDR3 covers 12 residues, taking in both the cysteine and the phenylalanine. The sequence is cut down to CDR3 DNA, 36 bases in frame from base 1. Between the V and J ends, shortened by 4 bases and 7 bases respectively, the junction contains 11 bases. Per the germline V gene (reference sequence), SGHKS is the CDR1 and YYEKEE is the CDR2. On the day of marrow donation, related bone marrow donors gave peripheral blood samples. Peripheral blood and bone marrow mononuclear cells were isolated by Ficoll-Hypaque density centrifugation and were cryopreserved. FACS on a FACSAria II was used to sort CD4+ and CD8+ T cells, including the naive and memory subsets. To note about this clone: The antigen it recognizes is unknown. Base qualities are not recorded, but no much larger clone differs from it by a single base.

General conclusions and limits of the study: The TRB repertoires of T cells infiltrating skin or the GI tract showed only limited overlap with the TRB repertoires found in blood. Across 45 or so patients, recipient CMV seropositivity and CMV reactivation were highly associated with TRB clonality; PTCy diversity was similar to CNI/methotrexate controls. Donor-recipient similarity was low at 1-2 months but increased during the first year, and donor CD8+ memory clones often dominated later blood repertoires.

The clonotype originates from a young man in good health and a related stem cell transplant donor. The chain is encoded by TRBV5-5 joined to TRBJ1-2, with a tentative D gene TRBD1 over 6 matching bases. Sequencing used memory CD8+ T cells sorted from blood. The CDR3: CASSLDSFGYTF. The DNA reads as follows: TGTGCCAGCAGCCTGGACAGTTTTGGCTACACCTTC.